Shown below are 10 T cell receptor beta chains from a single sample sequenced in a study of Graves' ophthalmopathy and Graves' hyperthyroidism. Amplifying from RNA transcripts, the study obtained TCR beta CDR3 regions. First-round RT-PCR relied on HTBI primers, and a second-round multiplex PCR came next. TCRdb re-called the multiplex PCR reads with MiXCR, one entry per CDR3 protein. The table shows 350,000 or so distinct CDR3 sequences, with about a sixth occurring only once. The material sequenced was peripheral blood. Every receptor here comes from an adult man with Graves' ophthalmopathy.

Ten or more counts support this clonotype. The chain links TRBV6-1 to TRBJ1-5; TRBD1 might be the D (6 bases). The V and J ends lost 5 bases and 6 bases respectively, with 14 bases between them. Germline loops: CDR1 MNHNS, CDR2 SASEGT. The CDR3 length is 14 residues. CDR3 in DNA: TGTGCCAGCAGTCAAACAGGGTTCCGTCAGCCCCAGCATTTT. Its translation is CASSQTGFRQPQHF.

This clonotype was counted at least ten times. The chain is built from TRBV24-1 and TRBJ1-2; D is perhaps TRBD1 (6 bases). The length of the CDR3 is 12 residues. CDR1 and CDR2 from the germline V gene are KGHDR and SFDVKD. Deletions cut 5 bases from V and 8 bases from J, with 11 bases between. For the CDR3, the DNA is TGTGCCACCAGTGTACAGGGCGACGGCTACACCTTC. It codes for CATSVQGDGYTF.

This clonotype was observed at least ten times. The chain employs TRBV2 and TRBJ1-1; tentative D call: TRBD1 (6 bases). The CDR3 has 15 amino acids. V shed 11 bases and J shed 0 bases, with 19 bases lying between them. Germline CDR1 reads SNHLY; CDR2 reads FYNNEI. CDR3 bases: TGTGCCGCGGGGACAAGCGGGGGATTGAACACTGAAGCTTTCTTT. It yields the protein CAAGTSGGLNTEAFF.

This clonotype was seen repeatedly, ten times or more. The chain has TRBV20-1 and TRBJ2-7, with a possible D match to TRBD2 (5 bases). The CDR3 has 13 amino acids. Trimming took 0 bases from V and 5 from J, leaving 11 bases between them. Germline lookup yields CDR1 DFQATT and CDR2 SNEGSKA (reference sequence). CDR3 sequence: CSAREAVPDEQYF. CDR3 DNA: TGCAGTGCTAGAGAAGCGGTCCCGGACGAGCAGTACTTC.

The chain combines TRBV12-3 or TRBV12-4 with TRBJ1-2; D might be TRBD1 (6 bases). V was clipped by 2 bases and J by 6 bases, with 19 bases between them. This CDR3 is built from 16 residues. The CDR3 region has the DNA TGTGCCAGCAGTTTACGGGGGGCGCGGGGTAGGGATGGCTACACCTTC. Its translation is CASSLRGARGRDGYTF.

This clonotype showed up many times. The rearrangement uses TRBV7-2 and TRBJ2-5; D is ambiguous. This CDR3 is built from 15 residues. Trimming took off 1 base at V and 4 bases at J, with 13 bases between the two ends. Germline CDR1 is SGHTA and CDR2 is FQGNSA. CDR3 residues: CASSLDGRPRETQYF. The CDR3 DNA reads as TGTGCCAGCAGCTTAGACGGACGGCCCCGAGAGACCCAGTACTTC.

This clonotype appeared many times. The J gene is TRBJ2-7, the V gene TRBV19, with no clear D. The CDR3 spans 12 residues. Trimming cost V 1 base and J 3 bases, with 4 bases left between them. Germline-derived CDR1 and CDR2 are LNHDA and SQIVND (reference sequence). This chain's CDR3 is CASSIGVYEQYF. DNA for the CDR3: TGTGCCAGTAGTATAGGGGTCTACGAGCAGTACTTC. The variable domain in full, with the rest retrieved from reference TRBV19 and TRBJ2-7, is DGGITQSPKYLFRKEGQNVTLSCEQNLNHDAMYWYRQDPGQGLRLIYYSQIVNDFQKGDIAEGYSVSREKKESFPLTVTSAQKNPTAFYLCASSIGVYEQYFGPGTRLTVT.

V gene TRBV6-5 combines with J gene TRBJ1-5, with D unclear. Germline assignment: CDR1 MNHEY and CDR2 SVGAGI. V was pared by 0 bases and J by 5 bases, with 11 bases between. CDR3 size: 15 residues. For the CDR3, the DNA is TGTGCCAGCAGTTACTCGGAGCTTGGGTATCAGCCCCAGCATTTT. It codes for CASSYSELGYQPQHF.

This clonotype was seen at least ten times. This CDR3 reads CATSPVRHAYSYEQYF. The CDR3 nucleotides are TGTGCCACCAGCCCAGTCCGCCACGCCTACTCCTACGAGCAGTACTTC. The chain employs TRBV15 and TRBJ2-7, with D unclear. This CDR3 contains 16 residues. The ends were cut back, 5 bases at V and 0 bases at J, with 17 bases in the middle. The germline V gene encodes CDR1 LNHNV and CDR2 YYDKDF (reference sequence).

This clonotype was seen at least ten times. The chain is built from TRBV6-2 or TRBV6-3 and TRBJ1-5; D gene ambiguous. CDR1 MNHEY and CDR2 SVGEGT come from the germline V gene. The V end was cut by 7 bases, the J end by 0 bases, with 10 bases between. The CDR3 has 14 residues. CDR3 coding DNA: TGTGCCAGCACCAAGGGTAATAGCAATCAGCCCCAGCATTTT. Translated, it gives CASTKGNSNQPQHF.